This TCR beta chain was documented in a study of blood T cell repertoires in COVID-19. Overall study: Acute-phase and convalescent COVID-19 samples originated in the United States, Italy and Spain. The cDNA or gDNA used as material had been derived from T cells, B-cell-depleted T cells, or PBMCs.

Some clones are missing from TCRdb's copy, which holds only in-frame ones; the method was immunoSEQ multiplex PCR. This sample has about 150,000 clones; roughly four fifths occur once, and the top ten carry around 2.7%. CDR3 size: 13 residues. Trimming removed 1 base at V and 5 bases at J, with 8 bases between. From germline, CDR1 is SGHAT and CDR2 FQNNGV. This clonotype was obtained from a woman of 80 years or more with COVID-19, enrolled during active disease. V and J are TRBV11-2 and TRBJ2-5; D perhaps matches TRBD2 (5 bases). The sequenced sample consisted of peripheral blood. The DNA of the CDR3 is TGTGCCAGCAGCTTAGGGGAGAGCGAGACCCAGTACTTC. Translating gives CASSLGESETQYF.